This T cell receptor (beta chain) was captured by sequencing in a study of graft-versus-host responses after intestinal transplantation. Assay used: immunoSEQ multiplex PCR; TCRdb lists only in-frame clones, some missing. The data contain 8,500 to 11,000 clones, about 28% of them seen just once; the ten biggest clones take up less than 6%. V lost 5 bases to trimming and J lost 12 bases; unmatched junction nucleotides: 9. Germline CDR1 and CDR2: MNHNS and SASEGT. CDR3 length equals 12 residues. V is TRBV6-1 and J is TRBJ2-7, with TRBD2 matching over 8 bases. This TCR came from a human patient who was an organ donor for intestinal transplantation. The sequencing used alloreactive CD4+ T cells from a mixed lymphocyte reaction culture, collected before transplantation. This sample's subset: CFSE-low proliferating T cells sorted from roughly 6-day pre-transplant mixed lymphocyte reaction (GvH or HvG direction). CDR3 residues: CASSPGGGSGYF. The CDR3 DNA reads as TGTGCCAGCAGTCCCGGGGGGGGGAGCGGGTACTTC.